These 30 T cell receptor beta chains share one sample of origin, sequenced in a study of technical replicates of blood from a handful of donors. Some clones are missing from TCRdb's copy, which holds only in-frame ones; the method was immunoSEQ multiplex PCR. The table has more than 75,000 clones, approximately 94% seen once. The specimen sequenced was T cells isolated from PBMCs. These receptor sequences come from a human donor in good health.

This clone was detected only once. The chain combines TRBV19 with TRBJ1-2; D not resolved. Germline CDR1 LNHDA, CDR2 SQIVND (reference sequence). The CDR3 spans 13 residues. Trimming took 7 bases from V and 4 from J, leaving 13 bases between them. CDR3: CASKSLQAYGYTF. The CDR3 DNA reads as TGTGCCAGTAAATCCCTGCAGGCCTATGGCTACACCTTC.

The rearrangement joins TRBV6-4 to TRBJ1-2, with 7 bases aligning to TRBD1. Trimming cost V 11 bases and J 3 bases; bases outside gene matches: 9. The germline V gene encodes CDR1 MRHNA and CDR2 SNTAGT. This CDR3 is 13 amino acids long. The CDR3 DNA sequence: TGTGCCTGGGATCGGACAGGCGACTATGGCTACACCTTC. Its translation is CAWDRTGDYGYTF.

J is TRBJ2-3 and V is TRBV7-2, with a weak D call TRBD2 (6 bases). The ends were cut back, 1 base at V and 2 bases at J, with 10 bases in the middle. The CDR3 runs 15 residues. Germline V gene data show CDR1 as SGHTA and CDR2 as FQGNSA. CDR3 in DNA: TGTGCCAGCAGCTTAGTAGCGGACCCCACAGATACGCAGTATTTT. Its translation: CASSLVADPTDTQYF.

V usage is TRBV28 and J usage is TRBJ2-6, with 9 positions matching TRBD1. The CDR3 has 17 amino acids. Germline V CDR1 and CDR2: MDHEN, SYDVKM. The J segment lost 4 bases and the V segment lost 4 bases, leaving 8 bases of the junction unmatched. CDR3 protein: CASSSTGQGYGANVLTF. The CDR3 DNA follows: TGTGCCAGCAGTTCCACCGGACAGGGGTACGGGGCCAACGTCCTGACTTTC.

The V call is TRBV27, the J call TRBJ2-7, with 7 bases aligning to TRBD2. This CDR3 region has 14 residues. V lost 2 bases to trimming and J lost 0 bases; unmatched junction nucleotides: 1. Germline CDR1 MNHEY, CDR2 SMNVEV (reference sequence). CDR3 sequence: CASSLGRASYEQYF. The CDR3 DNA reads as TGTGCCAGCAGTTTAGGGAGGGCCTCCTACGAGCAGTACTTC.

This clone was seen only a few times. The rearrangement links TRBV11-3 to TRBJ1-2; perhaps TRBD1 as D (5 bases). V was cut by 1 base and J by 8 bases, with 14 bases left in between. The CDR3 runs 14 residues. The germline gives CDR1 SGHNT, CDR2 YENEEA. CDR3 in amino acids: CASSLGQGSTGYTF. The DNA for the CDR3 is TGTGCCAGCAGCTTAGGTCAGGGATCGACCGGCTACACCTTC.

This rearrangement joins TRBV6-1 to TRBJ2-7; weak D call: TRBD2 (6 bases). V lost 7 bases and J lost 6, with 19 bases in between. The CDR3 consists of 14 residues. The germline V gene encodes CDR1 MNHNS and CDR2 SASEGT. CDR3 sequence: CASTQRAASSEQYF. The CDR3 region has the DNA TGTGCCAGCACTCAGCGGGCAGCTTCGAGCGAGCAGTACTTC.

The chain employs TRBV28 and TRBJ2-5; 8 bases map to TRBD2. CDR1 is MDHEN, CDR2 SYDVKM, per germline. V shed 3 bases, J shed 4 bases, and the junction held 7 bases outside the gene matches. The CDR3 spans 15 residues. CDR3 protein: CASSLTSEPAETQYF. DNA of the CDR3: TGTGCCAGCAGTTTGACTAGCGAACCAGCAGAGACCCAGTACTTC.

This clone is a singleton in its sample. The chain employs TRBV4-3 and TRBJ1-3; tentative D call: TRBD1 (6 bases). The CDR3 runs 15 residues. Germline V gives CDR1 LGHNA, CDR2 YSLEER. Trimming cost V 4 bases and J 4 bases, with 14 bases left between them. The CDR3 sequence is CASSPFTGRGNTIYF. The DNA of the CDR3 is TGCGCCAGCAGCCCTTTCACAGGGCGCGGAAACACCATATATTTT.

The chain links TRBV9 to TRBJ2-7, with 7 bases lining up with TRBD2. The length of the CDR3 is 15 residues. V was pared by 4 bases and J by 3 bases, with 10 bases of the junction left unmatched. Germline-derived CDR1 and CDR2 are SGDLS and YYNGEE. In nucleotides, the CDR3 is TGTGCCAGCAGCCCCCACGGGGCGGGAGTCTACGAGCAGTACTTC. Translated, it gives CASSPHGAGVYEQYF.

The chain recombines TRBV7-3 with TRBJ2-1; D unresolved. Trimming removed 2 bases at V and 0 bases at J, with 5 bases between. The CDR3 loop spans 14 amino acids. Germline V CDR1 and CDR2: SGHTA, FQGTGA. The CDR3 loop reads CASSLVASYNEQFF. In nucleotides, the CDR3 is TGTGCCAGCAGCTTAGTAGCCTCCTACAATGAGCAGTTCTTC. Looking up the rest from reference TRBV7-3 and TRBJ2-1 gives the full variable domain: GAGVSQTPSNKVTEKGKYVELRCDPISGHTALYWYRQSLGQGPEFLIYFQGTGAADDSGLPNDRFFAVRPEGSVSTLKIQRTERGDSAVYLCASSLVASYNEQFFGPGTRLTVL.

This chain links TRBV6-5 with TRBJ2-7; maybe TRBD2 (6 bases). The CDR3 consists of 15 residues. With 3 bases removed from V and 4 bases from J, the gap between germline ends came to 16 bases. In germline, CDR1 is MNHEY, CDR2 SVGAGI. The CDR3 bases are TGTGCCAGCAGTTATCTAGCGACCGAAGGGTACGAGCAGTACTTC. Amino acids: CASSYLATEGYEQYF.

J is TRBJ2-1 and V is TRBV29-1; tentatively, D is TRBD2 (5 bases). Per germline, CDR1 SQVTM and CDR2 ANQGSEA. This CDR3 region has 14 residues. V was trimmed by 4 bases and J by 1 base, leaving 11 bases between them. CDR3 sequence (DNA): TGCAGCGTTGTCTTGGGGAGATCCTACAATGAGCAGTTCTTC. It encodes CSVVLGRSYNEQFF.

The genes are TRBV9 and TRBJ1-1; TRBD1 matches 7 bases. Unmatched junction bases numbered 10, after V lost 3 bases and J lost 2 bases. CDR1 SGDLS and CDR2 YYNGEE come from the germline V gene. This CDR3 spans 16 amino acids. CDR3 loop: CASSGDREASNTEAFF. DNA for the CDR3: TGTGCCAGCAGCGGAGACAGGGAGGCAAGTAACACTGAAGCTTTCTTT.

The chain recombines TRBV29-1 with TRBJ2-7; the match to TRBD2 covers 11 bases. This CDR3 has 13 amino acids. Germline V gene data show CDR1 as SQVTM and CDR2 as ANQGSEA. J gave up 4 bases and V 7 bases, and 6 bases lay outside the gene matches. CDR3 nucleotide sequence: TGCAGCGCAGCCGGGACTAGCGGTTACGAGCAGTACTTC. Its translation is CSAAGTSGYEQYF.

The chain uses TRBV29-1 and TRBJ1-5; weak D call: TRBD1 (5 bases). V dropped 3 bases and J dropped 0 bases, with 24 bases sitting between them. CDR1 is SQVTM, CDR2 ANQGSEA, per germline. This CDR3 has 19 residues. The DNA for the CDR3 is TGCAGCGTTGAGCGAGACGACAAAGGGTTGGGGGGTAGCAATCAGCCCCAGCATTTT. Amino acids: CSVERDDKGLGGSNQPQHF.

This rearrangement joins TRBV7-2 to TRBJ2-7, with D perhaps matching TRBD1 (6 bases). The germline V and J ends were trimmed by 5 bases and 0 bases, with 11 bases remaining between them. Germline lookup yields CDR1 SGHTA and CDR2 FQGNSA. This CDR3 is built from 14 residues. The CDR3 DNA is TGTGCCAGCAGCGCCACAGGGACCTCCTACGAGCAGTACTTC. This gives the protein CASSATGTSYEQYF.

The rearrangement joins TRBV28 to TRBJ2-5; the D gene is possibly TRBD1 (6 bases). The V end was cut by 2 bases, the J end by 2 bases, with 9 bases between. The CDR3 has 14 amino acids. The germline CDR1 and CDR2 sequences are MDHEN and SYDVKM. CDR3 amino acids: CASSLHGQQETQYF. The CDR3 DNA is TGTGCCAGCAGTTTACACGGACAGCAAGAGACCCAGTACTTC.

For the CDR3, the DNA is TGCGCCAGCAGCTTGGGATGGGCCGAGAACACTGAAGCTTTCTTT. Residues: CASSLGWAENTEAFF. The rearrangement joins TRBV5-1 to TRBJ1-1, with no clear D. This CDR3 comprises 15 residues. V was clipped by 0 bases and J by 1 base, with 10 bases between them. The germline CDR1 and CDR2 sequences are SGHRS and YFSETQ.

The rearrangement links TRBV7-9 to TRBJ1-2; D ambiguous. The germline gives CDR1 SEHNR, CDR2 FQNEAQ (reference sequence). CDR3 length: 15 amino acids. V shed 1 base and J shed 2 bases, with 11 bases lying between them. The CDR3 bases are TGTGCCAGCAGCTTAGGGGCTGGGTCAAACTATGGCTACACCTTC. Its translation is CASSLGAGSNYGYTF.

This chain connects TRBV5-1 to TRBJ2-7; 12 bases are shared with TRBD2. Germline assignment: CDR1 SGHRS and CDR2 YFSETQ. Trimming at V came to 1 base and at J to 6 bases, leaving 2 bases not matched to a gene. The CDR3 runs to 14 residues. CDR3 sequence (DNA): TGCGCCAGCAGCTTGTCTAGCGGGAGGGCCGAGCAGTACTTC. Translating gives CASSLSSGRAEQYF.

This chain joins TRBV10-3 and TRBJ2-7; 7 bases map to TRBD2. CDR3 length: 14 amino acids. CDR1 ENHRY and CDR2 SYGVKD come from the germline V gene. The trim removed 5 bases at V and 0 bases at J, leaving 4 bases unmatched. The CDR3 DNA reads TGTGCCATCAGTCTAGCGGACACCTCCTACGAGCAGTACTTC. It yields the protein CAISLADTSYEQYF.

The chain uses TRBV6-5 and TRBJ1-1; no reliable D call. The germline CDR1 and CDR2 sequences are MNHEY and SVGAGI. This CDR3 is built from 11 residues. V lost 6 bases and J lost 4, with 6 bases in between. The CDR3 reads CASSGITEAFF. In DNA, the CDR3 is TGTGCCAGCAGCGGGATCACTGAAGCTTTCTTT.

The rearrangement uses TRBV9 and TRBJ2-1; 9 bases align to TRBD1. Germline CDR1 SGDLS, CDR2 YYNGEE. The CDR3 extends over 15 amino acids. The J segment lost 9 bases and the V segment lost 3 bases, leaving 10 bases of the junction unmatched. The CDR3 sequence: CASSGGGQGIGEQFF. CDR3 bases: TGTGCCAGCAGCGGGGGGGGACAGGGTATCGGTGAGCAGTTCTTC. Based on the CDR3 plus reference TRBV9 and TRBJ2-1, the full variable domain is DSGVTQTPKHLITATGQRVTLRCSPRSGDLSVYWYQQSLDQGLQFLIQYYNGEERAKGNILERFSAQQFPDLHSELNLSSLELGDSALYFCASSGGGQGIGEQFFGPGTRLTVL.

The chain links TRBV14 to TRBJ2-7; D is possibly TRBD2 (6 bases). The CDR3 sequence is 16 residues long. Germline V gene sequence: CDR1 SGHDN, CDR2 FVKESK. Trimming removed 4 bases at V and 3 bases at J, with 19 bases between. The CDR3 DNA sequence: TGTGCCAGCAGCCCCTCGGAGGGACTGTTCCACTACGAGCAGTACTTC. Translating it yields CASSPSEGLFHYEQYF.

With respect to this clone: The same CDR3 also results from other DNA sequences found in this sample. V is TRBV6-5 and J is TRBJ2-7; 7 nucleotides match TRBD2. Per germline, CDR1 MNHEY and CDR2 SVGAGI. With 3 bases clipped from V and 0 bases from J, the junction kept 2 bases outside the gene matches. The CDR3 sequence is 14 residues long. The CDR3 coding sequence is TGTGCCAGCAGTTATTCGGGGGGCTCCTACGAGCAGTACTTC. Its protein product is CASSYSGGSYEQYF.

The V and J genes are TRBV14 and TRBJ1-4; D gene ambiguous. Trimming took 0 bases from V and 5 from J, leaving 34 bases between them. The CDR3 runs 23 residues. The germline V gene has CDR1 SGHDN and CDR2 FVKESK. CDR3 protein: CASSQDWAHILIGSYGQNEKLFF. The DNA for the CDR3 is TGTGCCAGCAGCCAAGATTGGGCCCACATCTTGATTGGTTCGTATGGGCAGAATGAAAAACTGTTTTTT.

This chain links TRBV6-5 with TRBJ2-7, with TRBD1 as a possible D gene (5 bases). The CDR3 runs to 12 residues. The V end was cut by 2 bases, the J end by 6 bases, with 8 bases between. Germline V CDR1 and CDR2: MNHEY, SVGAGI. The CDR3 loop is CASSYAGSEQYF. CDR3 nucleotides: TGTGCCAGCAGTTACGCAGGGTCCGAGCAGTACTTC.

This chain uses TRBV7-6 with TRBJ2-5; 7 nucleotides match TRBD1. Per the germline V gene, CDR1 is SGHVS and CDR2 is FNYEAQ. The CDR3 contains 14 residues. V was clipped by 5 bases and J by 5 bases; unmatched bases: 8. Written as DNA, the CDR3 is TGTGCCAGCAGCGCCTCACAGGGGTTGGAGACCCAGTACTTC. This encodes CASSASQGLETQYF.

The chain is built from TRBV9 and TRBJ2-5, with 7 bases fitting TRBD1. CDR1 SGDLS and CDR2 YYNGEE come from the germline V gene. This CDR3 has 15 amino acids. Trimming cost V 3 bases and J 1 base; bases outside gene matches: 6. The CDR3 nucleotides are TGTGCCAGCAGCGCCGGGACAGTAATCCAAGAGACCCAGTACTTC. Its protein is CASSAGTVIQETQYF.